This TCR beta chain was identified during a study of blood T cell repertoires in COVID-19. Whole-study context: COVID-19 samples, acute and convalescent, were from the United States, Italy and Spain.

In the original processing: Amplification of reference gene primers was used by the study to estimate nucleated cell counts. Generated by immunoSEQ multiplex PCR, the TCRdb table keeps only in-frame clones and is missing some. The V and J calls and clone size come from that table; D and trimming were worked out from the DNA. The sample carries about 110,000 clones, 88% recorded once. The CDR3 has 14 amino acids. The V and J ends lost 4 bases and 10 bases, in that order; junction bases with no gene match: 7. CDR1 ENHRY and CDR2 SYGVKD come from the germline V gene. The V gene is TRBV10-3, the J gene TRBJ2-1; TRBD2 agrees at 10 bases. The sequence was obtained from a human donor in a cohort sampled during active COVID-19. The specimen was peripheral blood. CDR3 nucleotides: TGTGCCATCAGTGGGCTAGCGGGAGAGGGAGAGCAGTTCTTC. It codes for CAISGLAGEGEQFF.